Following are 30 T cell receptor beta chains from one sample sequenced in a study of blood T cell repertoires in COVID-19. TCRdb's table, derived via immunoSEQ multiplex PCR, lists solely in-frame clones and lacks some. The data hold around 220,000 clones, with more than 85% observed a single time. Sample: peripheral blood. The receptors stem from a man between 40 and 49 years old with active or convalescent COVID-19.

The chain joins TRBV2 to TRBJ1-4, with D unclear. This CDR3 comprises 14 residues. Per the germline V gene, CDR1 is SNHLY and CDR2 is FYNNEI. V shed 3 bases and J shed 5 bases, with 10 bases lying between them. CDR3 amino acids: CASSEFGVNEKLFF. For the CDR3, the DNA is TGTGCCAGCAGTGAGTTCGGGGTAAATGAAAAACTGTTTTTT.

The genes are TRBV7-9 and TRBJ1-6, with 8 bases fitting TRBD1. The CDR3 contains 14 residues. After removal of 5 bases from V and 8 bases from J, the junction contained 5 bases not matched to a gene. Germline V gene data show CDR1 as SEHNR and CDR2 as FQNEAQ (reference sequence). CDR3 DNA: TGTGCCAGCAGCATCGGACAGGGACATTCACCCCTCCACTTT. Encoded protein: CASSIGQGHSPLHF.

This clone has just a few counts. The chain is built from TRBV6-5 and TRBJ2-3; 8 bases map to TRBD2. CDR3 length equals 15 residues. The ends lost 6 bases at V and 1 base at J; junction bases unmatched: 6. Germline CDR1 reads MNHEY; CDR2 reads SVGAGI. CDR3 loop: CASSESGGGTDTQYF. The CDR3 region has the DNA TGTGCCAGCAGCGAGAGCGGGGGCGGCACAGATACGCAGTATTTT.

This rearrangement joins TRBV5-1 to TRBJ2-7; D might be TRBD1 (5 bases). The V and J ends lost 7 bases and 0 bases respectively, with 11 bases between them. The CDR3 is 13 amino acids. Germline values: CDR1 SGHRS, CDR2 YFSETQ. The CDR3 loop reads CASGAPSSYEQYF. DNA for the CDR3: TGCGCCAGCGGGGCACCGAGCTCCTACGAGCAGTACTTC. Supplemented by reference TRBV5-1 and TRBJ2-7, the full variable domain reads KAGVTQTPRYLIKTRGQQVTLSCSPISGHRSVSWYQQTPGQGLQFLFEYFSETQRNKGNFPGRFSGRQFSNSRSEMNVSTLELGDSALYLCASGAPSSYEQYFGPGTRLTVT.

The V gene is TRBV7-3, the J gene TRBJ2-3, with 11 bases matching TRBD2. With 4 bases clipped from V and 1 base from J, the junction kept 4 bases outside the gene matches. The length of the CDR3 is 16 residues. CDR1 is SGHTA, CDR2 FQGTGA, per germline. The CDR3 nucleotides read TGTGCCAGCAGCTCACCGGGACTAGCGGGCACAGATACGCAGTATTTT. Residues: CASSSPGLAGTDTQYF.

The chain is built from TRBV3-1 (or the pseudogene TRBV3-2) and TRBJ2-1; D gene uncertain. V was cut by 0 bases and J by 3 bases, with 9 bases left in between. This CDR3 is built from 15 residues. Germline V lookup: CDR1 LGHDT, CDR2 YNNKEL (reference sequence). In nucleotides, the CDR3 is TGTGCCAGCAGCCAAGATGTGGCAGGCTACAATGAGCAGTTCTTC. This codes for CASSQDVAGYNEQFF.

The chain links TRBV9 to TRBJ2-2, with 9 bases aligning to TRBD2. The length of the CDR3 is 17 residues. Germline V gene lookup returns CDR1 SGDLS and CDR2 YYNGEE. V gave up 0 bases and J gave up 4 bases; unmatched junction bases: 7. The CDR3 loop reads CASSVAGGGAGTGELFF. DNA for the CDR3: TGTGCCAGCAGCGTAGCAGGCGGGGGGGCCGGCACCGGGGAGCTGTTTTTT.

The chain joins TRBV5-6 to TRBJ2-5; 10 bases line up with TRBD1. The V segment lost 4 bases and the J segment 4 bases; nucleotides outside the gene matches: 7. Germline V CDR1 and CDR2: SGHDT, YYEEEE. The CDR3 sequence is 15 residues long. The CDR3 is CASSTRQGARETQYF. Here the CDR3 DNA reads TGTGCCAGCAGCACCCGACAGGGGGCTAGAGAGACCCAGTACTTC. Full variable domain (rest looked up from reference TRBV5-6 and TRBJ2-5): DAGVTQSPTHLIKTRGQQVTLRCSPKSGHDTVSWYQQALGQGPQFIFQYYEEEERQRGNFPDRFSGHQFPNYSSELNVNALLLGDSALYLCASSTRQGARETQYFGPGTRLLVL.

V is TRBV2 and J is TRBJ1-2; 11 bases fit TRBD1. V lost 7 bases, J lost 4 bases, and 14 bases stayed unmatched. The germline gives CDR1 SNHLY, CDR2 FYNNEI. CDR3 length: 17 amino acids. The CDR3 protein is CASTQDRGRLTGYGYTF. The CDR3 DNA sequence: TGTGCCAGCACCCAGGACAGGGGGCGTTTAACGGGCTATGGCTACACCTTC.

V and J are TRBV7-3 and TRBJ2-1; perhaps TRBD1 as D (6 bases). CDR1 and CDR2 (germline): SGHTA, FQGTGA. With 6 bases removed from V and 4 bases from J, the gap between germline ends came to 19 bases. This CDR3 is built from 16 residues. The CDR3 bases are TGTGCCAGCAGTTTCTCAGGGGTCAGTGGATACAATGAGCAGTTCTTC. This codes for CASSFSGVSGYNEQFF.

The chain employs TRBV28 and TRBJ2-7; no firm D call. CDR1 and CDR2 (germline): MDHEN, SYDVKM. Between the trimmed V and J ends, which lost 4 bases and 0 bases, there was a span of 19 bases. The CDR3 sequence is 17 residues long. CDR3 DNA: TGTGCCAGCAGTTCCCGGTCCCGACTTGCTAGCTCCTACGAGCAGTACTTC. It yields the protein CASSSRSRLASSYEQYF.

The chain employs TRBV7-2 and TRBJ2-1, with TRBD1 identical over 8 bases. Losses at the gene ends were 5 bases for V and 1 base for J; bases not matched to a gene: 4. The CDR3 contains 15 residues. The germline V gene has CDR1 SGHTA and CDR2 FQGNSA. CDR3 bases: TGTGCCAGCAGCCGCGGGACAGGTTCCTACAATGAGCAGTTCTTC. This translates into CASSRGTGSYNEQFF.

This chain joins TRBV14 and TRBJ1-1, with TRBD1 identical over 7 bases. The ends lost 4 bases at V and 4 bases at J; junction bases unmatched: 6. CDR3 size: 14 residues. The V gene's germline CDR1 is SGHDN and CDR2 FVKESK. CDR3 coding DNA: TGTGCCAGCAGCCTCAGGACAGGAGGCACTGAAGCTTTCTTT. Its protein product is CASSLRTGGTEAFF.

This chain uses TRBV19 with TRBJ2-5, with 8 bases that match TRBD2. Germline V lookup: CDR1 LNHDA, CDR2 SQIVND (reference sequence). With V trimmed by 5 bases and J by 5 bases, 10 bases remained unmatched. The CDR3 has 15 residues. DNA for the CDR3: TGTGCCAGTAGTTCCCCGGGGGGGGCCGGCGAGACCCAGTACTTC. Translation gives CASSSPGGAGETQYF.

This clone appeared once. The chain is built from TRBV3-1 (or the pseudogene TRBV3-2) and TRBJ2-7; a weak D match, TRBD1 (5 bases). This CDR3 spans 13 amino acids. V lost 3 bases and J 3 bases, leaving 9 bases between the germline ends. CDR1 LGHDT and CDR2 YNNKEL come from the germline V gene (reference sequence). The CDR3 reads CASSQGPDYEQYF. The DNA of the CDR3 is TGTGCCAGCAGCCAGGGGCCCGACTACGAGCAGTACTTC.

The chain is built from TRBV28 and TRBJ2-5; TRBD2 might be the D (6 bases). The V gene lost 2 bases and the J gene lost 0 bases, with 7 bases spanning the gap. Germline V lookup: CDR1 MDHEN, CDR2 SYDVKM. CDR3 length: 14 residues. The CDR3 spells CASSLGGDQETQYF. The CDR3 region has the DNA TGTGCCAGCAGTTTAGGAGGGGACCAAGAGACCCAGTACTTC.

This sequence joins TRBV9 and TRBJ1-3; 9 bases map to TRBD1. This CDR3 is built from 15 residues. Per the germline V gene, CDR1 is SGDLS and CDR2 is YYNGEE. With 3 bases clipped from V and 8 bases from J, the junction kept 9 bases outside the gene matches. The DNA of the CDR3 is TGTGCCAGCAGCGAGGGACAGGGTATTCGACACACCATATATTTT. It codes for CASSEGQGIRHTIYF.

The chain has TRBV28 and TRBJ2-3; 7 nucleotides match TRBD2. J was trimmed by 4 bases and V by 4 bases; bases with no gene match: 5. CDR3 length: 14 residues. The V gene's germline CDR1 is MDHEN and CDR2 SYDVKM. The CDR3 region has the DNA TGTGCCAGCAGTTATCTAGCGGAGGCAGATACGCAGTATTTT. This translates into CASSYLAEADTQYF.

This rearrangement joins TRBV18 to TRBJ2-1, with 7 bases identical to TRBD1. V lost 3 bases and J lost 10; bases outside the gene matches: 12. Germline CDR1 reads KGHSH; CDR2 reads LQKENI. The CDR3 is 15 amino acids. CDR3: CASSPTGQSIGEQFF. DNA of the CDR3: TGTGCCAGCTCACCCACGGGACAGTCCATAGGAGAGCAGTTCTTC.

CDR3 sequence: CAWRGLDRTEDYGYTF. In DNA, the CDR3 is TGTGCCTGGAGGGGACTAGACCGGACAGAAGACTATGGCTACACCTTC. V gene TRBV30 combines with J gene TRBJ1-2; the D gene is possibly TRBD1 (6 bases). The CDR3 is 16 amino acids. CDR1 and CDR2 from the germline V gene are GTSNPN and SVGIG (reference sequence). V was clipped by 3 bases and J by 3 bases, with 20 bases between them.

This clone showed up just a few times. The chain links TRBV7-9 to TRBJ2-1, with 9 bases lining up with TRBD1. From germline, CDR1 is SEHNR and CDR2 FQNEAQ (reference sequence). V shed 4 bases and J 8 bases; nucleotides not matched to a gene: 9. The CDR3 has 15 amino acids. This CDR3 is CASSSGQGVYDEQFF. For the CDR3, the DNA is TGTGCCAGCAGCTCGGGACAGGGAGTATACGATGAGCAGTTCTTC.

This chain connects TRBV19 to TRBJ1-2; D may be TRBD1 (6 bases). Trimming stripped 6 bases from V and 2 bases from J, with 13 bases between. The CDR3 totals 14 residues. Germline loops: CDR1 LNHDA, CDR2 SQIVND (reference sequence). The CDR3: CASRVQGSNYGYTF. The CDR3 bases are TGTGCCAGTAGGGTACAGGGATCAAACTATGGCTACACCTTC.

The chain couples TRBV27 to TRBJ1-1, with unresolved D. Germline values: CDR1 MNHEY, CDR2 SMNVEV (reference sequence). The V and J ends lost 6 bases and 7 bases respectively, with 18 bases between them. The CDR3 spans 14 residues. Here the CDR3 DNA reads TGTGCCAGCAGACCCGGTGGACTATACCGTGAAGCTTTCTTT. It specifies CASRPGGLYREAFF.

This clone was picked up a small number of times. V usage is TRBV5-1 and J usage is TRBJ1-5; 10 bases fit TRBD1. This CDR3 is 14 amino acids long. The trim removed 4 bases at V and 6 bases at J, leaving 4 bases unmatched. From germline, CDR1 is SGHRS and CDR2 YFSETQ. The CDR3 protein is CASSLDRGTQPQHF. For the CDR3, the DNA is TGCGCCAGCAGCCTGGACAGGGGGACTCAGCCCCAGCATTTT.

This chain links TRBV6-5 with TRBJ1-1; possibly TRBD1 for D (6 bases). CDR3 length: 14 amino acids. Germline V lookup: CDR1 MNHEY, CDR2 SVGAGI. The ends were cut back, 6 bases at V and 6 bases at J, with 17 bases in the middle. The CDR3 nucleotides are TGTGCCAGCAGCTTGGGGACAACCACGTCTGAAGCTTTCTTT. It is translated as CASSLGTTTSEAFF.

This chain uses TRBV29-1 with TRBJ1-1, with D possibly TRBD1 on 6 matching bases. Trimming removed 4 bases at V and 6 bases at J, with 12 bases between. The germline CDR1 and CDR2 sequences are SQVTM and ANQGSEA. The CDR3 is 12 residues long. The CDR3 region is CSVGGHGAEAFF. The CDR3 coding sequence is TGCAGCGTTGGGGGACATGGGGCTGAAGCTTTCTTT.

The chain recombines TRBV5-1 with TRBJ1-1; tentative D call: TRBD1 (5 bases). The CDR3 extends over 15 amino acids. Trimming shortened V by 0 bases and J by 5 bases, and 14 bases separated the two germline ends. Germline CDR1 SGHRS, CDR2 YFSETQ. In nucleotides, the CDR3 is TGCGCCAGCAGCTTGGCCGGGTCGGGGGGAACTGAAGCTTTCTTT. Its translation: CASSLAGSGGTEAFF.

This clone was found once. The genes are TRBV13 and TRBJ2-3; possible D gene TRBD1, 6 bases. Germline lookup yields CDR1 PRHDT and CDR2 FYEKMQ (reference sequence). This CDR3 comprises 16 residues. Trimming took 5 bases from V and 1 from J, leaving 16 bases between them. The CDR3: CASSPQQGGRTDTQYF. The DNA for the CDR3 is TGTGCCAGCAGCCCCCAACAGGGTGGGCGCACAGATACGCAGTATTTT.

The V gene is TRBV5-1, the J gene TRBJ2-1, with D perhaps TRBD1 or TRBD2 (6 bases each). Germline CDR1 and CDR2: SGHRS and YFSETQ. The CDR3 has 14 residues. Trimming took off 4 bases at V and 2 bases at J, with 10 bases between the two ends. The CDR3 DNA follows: TGCGCCAGCAGCCTGGAGGGGGCCTACAATGAGCAGTTCTTC. It yields the protein CASSLEGAYNEQFF.

V gene TRBV6-5 combines with J gene TRBJ2-5; possible D gene TRBD2, 5 bases. The CDR3 is made up of 13 amino acids. Trimming left V 7 bases short and J 5 bases short, with 14 bases between. Per the germline V gene, CDR1 is MNHEY and CDR2 is SVGAGI. DNA of the CDR3: TGTGCCAGCAACTCCGGGAACCCCGAGACCCAGTACTTC. It translates to CASNSGNPETQYF.